This T cell receptor beta chain is drawn from a study of persistence of HIV-infected CD4 T cells. Across the study: A median of about eight years of suppressive ART preceded sampling. Antigen stimulation activated a lower proportion of cells, more of them memory, than anti-CD3/anti-CD28 stimulation. Multiple blood draws of up to roughly 200 mL, except a couple of donors with single leukapheresis.

Nonspecific anti-CD3/anti-CD28 bead stimulation represents the broad CD4+ T cell repertoire. Responding CD4+ T cells were sorted by upregulation of both CD40 ligand and CD69. Whole-study findings and limits: Antigen-responding cells were enriched for degenerate expanded CDR3beta sequences.

This CDR3 is built from 13 residues. V lost 2 bases and J lost 11, with 12 bases in between. CDR1 and CDR2 from the germline V gene are MNHEY and SMNVEV (reference sequence). The immunoSEQ assay was version 4, run in survey mode. The repertoire was sequenced with immunoSEQ multiplex PCR; TCRdb's copy has only in-frame clones and lacks some. The sample contains around 39,000 clones, around 89% of which appear only once. With regard to this clone: The target antigen is unknown.

The V and J genes are TRBV27 and TRBJ1-4, with D possibly TRBD1 on 5 matching bases. This TCR was sampled from an adult man with HIV who was CMV-seropositive. The sample consisted of CD4+ T cells sorted from PBMCs after roughly 18-hour stimulation, taken from a patient who received antiretroviral therapy. The CDR3 coding sequence is TGTGCCAGCAGTTTAGTTCGGGACTCCAAACTGTTTTTT. Translation: CASSLVRDSKLFF.